This TCR beta chain was obtained from a study of blood T cell repertoires in COVID-19. The data were produced by immunoSEQ multiplex PCR, yet TCRdb's version contains in-frame clones alone and is incomplete. The data contain 200,000 to 250,000 clones, around nine tenths of them singletons. V lost 2 bases and J 5 bases, leaving 13 bases between the germline ends. CDR3 length: 14 residues. Germline CDR1 reads SGHRS; CDR2 reads YFSETQ. Sequencing was carried out using peripheral blood. This TCR was sampled from a woman aged 60-75 years with acute or convalescent COVID-19. The rearrangement uses TRBV5-1 and TRBJ2-5, with TRBD1 as a possible D gene (5 bases). The CDR3 is CASSLPRVRETQYF. The DNA for the CDR3 is TGCGCCAGCAGCTTACCCAGGGTCCGGGAGACCCAGTACTTC. The full variable domain, rest sourced from reference TRBV5-1 and TRBJ2-5, is KAGVTQTPRYLIKTRGQQVTLSCSPISGHRSVSWYQQTPGQGLQFLFEYFSETQRNKGNFPGRFSGRQFSNSRSEMNVSTLELGDSALYLCASSLPRVRETQYFGPGTRLLVL.